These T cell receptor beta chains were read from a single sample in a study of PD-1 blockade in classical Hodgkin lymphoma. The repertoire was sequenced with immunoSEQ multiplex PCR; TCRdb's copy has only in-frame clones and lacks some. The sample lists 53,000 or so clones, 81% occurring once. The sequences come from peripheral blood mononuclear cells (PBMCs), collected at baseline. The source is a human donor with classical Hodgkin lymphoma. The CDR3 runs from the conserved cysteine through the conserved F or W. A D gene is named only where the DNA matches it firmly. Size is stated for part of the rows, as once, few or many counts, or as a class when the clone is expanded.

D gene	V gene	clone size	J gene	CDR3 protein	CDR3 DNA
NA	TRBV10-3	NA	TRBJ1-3	CAISVPGVHSGNTIYF	TGTGCCATCAGTGTTCCGGGCGTACATTCTGGAAACACCATATATTTT
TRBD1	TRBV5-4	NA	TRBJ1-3	CASSLGTGFSGNTIYF	TGTGCCAGCAGCTTGGGGACAGGGTTCTCTGGAAACACCATATATTTT
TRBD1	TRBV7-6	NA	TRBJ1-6	CASSLDEGASPLHF	TGTGCCAGCAGTTTAGACGAGGGGGCTTCACCCCTCCACTTT
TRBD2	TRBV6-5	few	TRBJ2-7	CASSYSSGGQPYEQYF	TGTGCCAGCAGTTACTCGTCGGGAGGGCAACCCTACGAGCAGTACTTC
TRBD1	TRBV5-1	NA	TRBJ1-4	CASSTGGELNEKLFF	TGCGCCAGCAGCACAGGGGGCGAACTGAACGAAAAACTGTTTTTT
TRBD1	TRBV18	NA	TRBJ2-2	CASSPPGTVDTGELFF	TGTGCCAGCTCACCGCCCGGGACAGTAGACACCGGGGAGCTGTTTTTT
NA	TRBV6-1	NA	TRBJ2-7	CASSPRGEQYF	TGTGCCAGCAGTCCTCGGGGTGAGCAGTACTTC
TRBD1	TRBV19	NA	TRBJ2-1	CASSTGQGAGEQFF	TGTGCCAGTAGTACGGGACAGGGGGCCGGCGAGCAGTTCTTC
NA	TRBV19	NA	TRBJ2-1	CASSIWPGNEQFF	TGTGCCAGTAGTATATGGCCGGGCAATGAGCAGTTCTTC
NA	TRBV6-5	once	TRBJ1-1	CASSYAGTEAFF	TGTGCCAGCAGTTACGCGGGAACTGAAGCTTTCTTT
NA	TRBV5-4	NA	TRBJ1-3	CASSPDEENTIYF	TGTGCCAGCAGCCCCGACGAGGAGAACACCATATATTTT
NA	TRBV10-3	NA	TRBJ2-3	CAISGSGQSTDTQYF	TGTGCCATCAGTGGGTCGGGACAAAGCACAGATACGCAGTATTTT
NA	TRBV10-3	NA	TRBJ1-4	CAISASGTTNEKLFF	TGTGCCATCAGTGCCTCAGGTACAACTAATGAAAAACTGTTTTTT
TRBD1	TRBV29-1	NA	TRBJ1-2	CSVGTGTENYGYTF	TGCAGCGTAGGTACCGGGACAGAAAACTATGGCTACACCTTC
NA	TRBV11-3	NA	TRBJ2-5	CASSRRRGRGQETQYF	TGTGCCAGCAGCCGCCGGCGGGGCCGGGGACAAGAGACCCAGTACTTC
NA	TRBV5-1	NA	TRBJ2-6	CASSPGQASSSGANVLTF	TGCGCCAGCAGCCCAGGACAAGCTTCCTCCTCTGGGGCCAACGTCCTGACTTTC
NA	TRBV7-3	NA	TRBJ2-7	CASSLSGGGAEQYF	TGTGCCAGCAGCTTATCAGGTGGAGGGGCCGAGCAGTACTTC
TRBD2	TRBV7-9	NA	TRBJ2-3	CASTITSGRAGGTDTQYF	TGTGCCAGCACCATAACTAGCGGGAGGGCCGGGGGCACAGATACGCAGTATTTT
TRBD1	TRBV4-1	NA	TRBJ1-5	CASSRPGQGQPQHF	TGCGCCAGCAGCCGACCGGGACAGGGCCAGCCCCAGCATTTT